Presented here are 16 T cell receptor beta chains from one specimen sequenced in a study of Tregs in tolerant kidney transplant recipients. Sequenced by immunoSEQ multiplex PCR; TCRdb stores in-frame clones only, minus some. The sample lists about 100,000 clones, roughly 93% occurring once. Source: CD4+ T cells from blood, taken before the transplant. These receptors were obtained from a human donor who received a combined kidney and bone marrow transplant.

The V gene is TRBV5-3, the J gene TRBJ2-7; 7 bases map to TRBD2. TRBV5-3 is filed as an ORF, its function uncertain. Trimming removed 1 base from V and 5 bases from J; junction bases left unmatched: 9. The CDR3 runs 15 residues. The CDR3 sequence is CARSLCGGESDEQYF. The DNA for the CDR3 is TGTGCCAGAAGCTTGTGCGGGGGAGAGTCGGACGAGCAGTACTTC.

V is TRBV7-9 and J is TRBJ2-1; possibly TRBD1 for D (5 bases). The CDR3 extends over 13 amino acids. The germline V gene encodes CDR1 SEHNR and CDR2 FQNEAQ (reference sequence). The V end was cut by 1 base, the J end by 12 bases, with 13 bases between. CDR3 in amino acids: CASSLVGAGGQFF. CDR3 sequence (DNA): TGTGCCAGCAGCTTAGTAGGGGCCGGCGGGCAGTTCTTC.

The V and J genes are TRBV15 and TRBJ2-7, with TRBD1 matching 8 bases. CDR1 is LNHNV and CDR2 is YYDKDF in the germline V gene (reference sequence). V shed 3 bases and J 7 bases; nucleotides not matched to a gene: 14. The CDR3 runs to 16 residues. The CDR3 coding sequence is TGTGCCACCAGCAGTCCTCACAGGGGGAATTACGTAGAGCAGTACTTC. Protein sequence: CATSSPHRGNYVEQYF.

The V call is TRBV7-9, the J call TRBJ1-5, with D hard to call. This CDR3 comprises 14 residues. V lost 5 bases and J lost 4, with 12 bases in between. Looked up from germline, CDR1 is SEHNR and CDR2 is FQNEAQ (reference sequence). The CDR3 DNA reads as TGTGCCAGCAGCCTCGGTAGTTTTAATCAGCCCCAGCATTTT. Residues: CASSLGSFNQPQHF.

This clone was counted a single time. An end of the junction differs from the germline gene, which may be a read error. At the DNA level, this CDR3 is encoded by other sequences in the same sample as well. The chain couples TRBV28 to TRBJ1-6, with 8 bases identical to TRBD1. Looked up from germline, CDR1 is MDHEN and CDR2 is SYDVKM. This CDR3 comprises 16 residues. The CDR3 bases are TGTGCCAGCAGTTTTGGTCTTGGACAGGGTAATTCCCCCCTCCACTTT. It translates to CASSFGLGQGNSPLHF.

The chain recombines TRBV28 with TRBJ1-4; D perhaps matches TRBD1 (6 bases). The germline V gene has CDR1 MDHEN and CDR2 SYDVKM. V lost 1 base and J 8 bases, leaving 11 bases between the germline ends. This CDR3 is built from 14 residues. Written as DNA, the CDR3 is TGTGCCAGCAGTTTATACTTCACAGGGGAAAAACTGTTTTTT. Its protein is CASSLYFTGEKLFF.

The CDR3, as DNA: TGCGCCAGCAGTCCTCCCGGCGGAAGGAGGGATGAAGCTTTCTTT. It codes for CASSPPGGRRDEAFF. The gene calls are TRBV10-2 and TRBJ1-1; D not certain. This CDR3 is 15 amino acids long. V was shortened by 5 bases and J by 7 bases, with 20 bases between the two germline ends. Germline V gives CDR1 WSHSY, CDR2 SAAADI.

V usage is TRBV6-5 and J usage is TRBJ1-1, with D perhaps matching TRBD1 (6 bases). V was pared by 5 bases and J by 7 bases, with 8 bases between. Germline V lookup: CDR1 MNHEY, CDR2 SVGAGI. There are 11 residues in the CDR3. CDR3 sequence (DNA): TGTGCCAGCAGTACGACAGGTGAAGCTTTCTTT. It yields the protein CASSTTGEAFF.

The chain combines TRBV27 with TRBJ2-2; D call uncertain. CDR1 is MNHEY and CDR2 is SMNVEV in the germline V gene (reference sequence). This CDR3 contains 13 residues. The germline V and J ends were trimmed by 3 bases and 4 bases, with 6 bases remaining between them. Here the CDR3 reads CASSLRFTGELFF. Here the CDR3 DNA reads TGTGCCAGCAGTTTGCGGTTCACCGGGGAGCTGTTTTTT.

The genes are TRBV13 and TRBJ2-5; the D gene is possibly TRBD2 (5 bases). Trimming took off 4 bases at V and 5 bases at J, with 32 bases between the two ends. Looked up from germline, CDR1 is PRHDT and CDR2 is FYEKMQ (reference sequence). CDR3 length equals 20 residues. In DNA, the CDR3 is TGTGCCAGCAGCTCCTCCCCGAAGATTCTAGCATCCCAATCGTCGGAGACCCAGTACTTC. Translated, it gives CASSSSPKILASQSSETQYF.

This chain uses TRBV4-3 with TRBJ2-5; 11 bases are shared with TRBD2. In germline, CDR1 is LGHNA, CDR2 YSLEER. V shed 4 bases and J 5 bases; nucleotides not matched to a gene: 18. The CDR3 runs 19 residues. The CDR3 DNA sequence: TGCGCCAGCAGCCGGACCGGAAGGGGTAGCGGGGGGGCCCGGGAGACCCAGTACTTC. This codes for CASSRTGRGSGGARETQYF.

The chain combines TRBV7-9 with TRBJ1-2; no clear D. CDR3 length: 14 amino acids. The ends were cut back, 7 bases at V and 4 bases at J, with 16 bases in the middle. CDR1 is SEHNR, CDR2 FQNEAQ, per germline (reference sequence). The CDR3 DNA follows: TGTGCCAGCACCCCTTCGGCCTGGAGCTATGGCTACACCTTC. Translation: CASTPSAWSYGYTF.

V gene TRBV7-2 combines with J gene TRBJ2-2, with D possibly TRBD1 on 6 matching bases. The CDR3 length is 14 residues. Germline loops: CDR1 SGHTA, CDR2 FQGNSA. V gave up 1 base and J gave up 4 bases, with 7 bases separating them. The CDR3: CASSLVQGTGELFF. The CDR3 region has the DNA TGTGCCAGCAGCTTAGTACAGGGCACCGGGGAGCTGTTTTTT.

The CDR3 DNA sequence: TGTGCCACCAGCAGGAAGACAGGGGTCGGCAATCAGCCCCAGCATTTT. Protein sequence: CATSRKTGVGNQPQHF. The chain combines TRBV15 with TRBJ1-5, with 8 bases fitting TRBD1. Germline CDR1 reads LNHNV; CDR2 reads YYDKDF (reference sequence). V lost 3 bases to trimming and J lost 2 bases; unmatched junction nucleotides: 6. CDR3 length: 16 amino acids.

About this clone itself: One end of the junction varies from germline; a read error may be responsible. This CDR3 is also generated by other DNA sequences in the sample. The chain combines TRBV15 with TRBJ2-7; the match to TRBD1 covers 9 bases. Germline values: CDR1 LNHNV, CDR2 YYDKDF (reference sequence). CDR3 size: 17 residues. In DNA form, the CDR3 reads TGTGCCACCAGCAGAGACGGTCCCTGGACAGGGGCCTACGAGCAGTACTTT. Translated, it gives CATSRDGPWTGAYEQYF.

The chain is built from TRBV19 and TRBJ2-3; 7 nucleotides line up with TRBD1. The CDR3 runs to 14 residues. The V and J ends lost 6 bases and 2 bases, in that order; junction bases with no gene match: 5. CDR1 is LNHDA, CDR2 SQIVND, per germline (reference sequence). CDR3 loop: CASRQDRATDTQYF. CDR3 bases: TGTGCCAGTAGGCAAGACAGGGCCACAGATACGCAGTATTTT. Combining the CDR3 with reference TRBV19 and TRBJ2-3 gives the whole variable domain DGGITQSPKYLFRKEGQNVTLSCEQNLNHDAMYWYRQDPGQGLRLIYYSQIVNDFQKGDIAEGYSVSREKKESFPLTVTSAQKNPTAFYLCASRQDRATDTQYFGPGTRLTVL.